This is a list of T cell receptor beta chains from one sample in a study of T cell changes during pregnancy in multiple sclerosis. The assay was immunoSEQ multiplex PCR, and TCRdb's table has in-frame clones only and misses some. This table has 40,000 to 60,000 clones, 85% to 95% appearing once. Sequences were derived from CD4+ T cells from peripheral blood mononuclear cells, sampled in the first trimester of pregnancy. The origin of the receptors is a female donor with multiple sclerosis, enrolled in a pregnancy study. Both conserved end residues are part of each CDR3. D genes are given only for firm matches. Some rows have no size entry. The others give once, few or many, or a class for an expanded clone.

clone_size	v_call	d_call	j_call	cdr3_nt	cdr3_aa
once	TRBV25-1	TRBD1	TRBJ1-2	TGTGCCAGCAGTGCCACAGGGGCCTCCCGACACACCTTC	CASSATGASRHTF
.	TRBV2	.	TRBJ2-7	TGTGCCAGCACTACGACATCCCCCTACGAGCAGTACTTC	CASTTTSPYEQYF
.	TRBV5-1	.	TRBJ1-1	TGCGCCAGCATTAGCGGTGCGGGTCCGGGGAGTGAAGCTTTCTTT	CASISGAGPGSEAFF
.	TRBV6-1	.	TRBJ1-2	TGTGCCAGCAGACCCTCGGGAGGGAATGGCTACACCTTC	CASRPSGGNGYTF
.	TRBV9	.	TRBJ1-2	TGTGCCAGCAGCGAAACCCCCTGGACAGATGGCTACACCTTC	CASSETPWTDGYTF
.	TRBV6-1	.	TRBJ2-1	TGTGCCAGCAGTCGAGGGGAGGCAGGGGAGCAGTTCTTC	CASSRGEAGEQFF
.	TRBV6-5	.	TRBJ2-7	TGTGCCAGCAGTTACTCGACCCCAGGGAAGGTATACGAGCAGTACTTC	CASSYSTPGKVYEQYF
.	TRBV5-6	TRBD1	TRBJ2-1	TGTGCCAGCAGTGTTGGACAGGGTCCCTACAATGAGCAGTTCTTC	CASSVGQGPYNEQFF
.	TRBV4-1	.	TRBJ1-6	TGCGCCAGCAGCCATATACAGGGTTTTGCCTATTCACCCCTCCACTTT	CASSHIQGFAYSPLHF
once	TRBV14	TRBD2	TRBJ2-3	TGTGCCAGCAGCCAAGCCGGTAGCGGGAAAAGCACAGATACGCAGTATTTT	CASSQAGSGKSTDTQYF
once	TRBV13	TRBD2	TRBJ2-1	TGTGCCAGCAGCGGAAGTCTACTAGCGGGGGGGCGATCCTACAATGAGCAGTTCTTC	CASSGSLLAGGRSYNEQFF
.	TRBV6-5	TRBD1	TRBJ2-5	TGTGCCAGCAGTTACTCGACGACAGGGGCGGCGGGGACCCAGTACTTC	CASSYSTTGAAGTQYF
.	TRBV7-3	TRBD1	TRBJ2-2	TGTGCCAGCAGCTTTCTACCGGGACAGAGCACCGGGGAGCTGTTTTTT	CASSFLPGQSTGELFF
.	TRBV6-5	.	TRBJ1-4	TGTGCCAGCAGCGACACGGCTAATGAAAAACTGTTTTTT	CASSDTANEKLFF
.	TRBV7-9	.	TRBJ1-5	TGTGCCAGCAGCTTAATGGGGAGGGCTGATGGCAATCAGCCCCAGCATTTT	CASSLMGRADGNQPQHF
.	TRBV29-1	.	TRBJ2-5	TGCAGCGTTGTTTTCGGGGGAGTTTTGGAGACCCAGTACTTC	CSVVFGGVLETQYF
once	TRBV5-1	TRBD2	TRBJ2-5	TGCGCCAGCAGCCAAGCGGGGGGGCGTGAGACCCAGTACTTC	CASSQAGGRETQYF
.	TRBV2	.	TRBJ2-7	TGTGCCAGCAAACTGGGGGCCGCCTACGAGCAGTACTTC	CASKLGAAYEQYF
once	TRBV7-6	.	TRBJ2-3	TGTGCCAGCAGCTTAATAGAAACCGACCTTTTGCAGGAGGAAGATACGCAGTATTTT	CASSLIETDLLQEEDTQYF
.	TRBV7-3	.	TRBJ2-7	TGTGCCAGCAGCTTAACGTCTCGGTCCTACGAGCAGTACTTC	CASSLTSRSYEQYF
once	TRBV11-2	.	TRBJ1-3	TGTGCCAGCAGCTTAGTCGCGGGGAGCTCTGGAAACACCATATATTTT	CASSLVAGSSGNTIYF
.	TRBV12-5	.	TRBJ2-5	TGTGCTAGTGGTCCGAACACCCGGGCCCAGGGAGAGACCCAGTACTTC	CASGPNTRAQGETQYF
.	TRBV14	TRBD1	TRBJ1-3	TGTGCCAGCAGCCAAGATTGGGGGGACAGCTCTGGAAACACCATATATTTT	CASSQDWGDSSGNTIYF
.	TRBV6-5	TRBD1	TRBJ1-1	TGTGCCAGCAGTTACCTGGGACAGACCCCTGAAGCTTTCTTT	CASSYLGQTPEAFF
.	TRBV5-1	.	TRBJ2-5	TGCGCCAGCAGCCCGGACGCAAGAGGGCAAGAGACCCAGTACTTC	CASSPDARGQETQYF
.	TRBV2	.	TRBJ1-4	TGTGCCAGCAGTGGACGGACAGCTGGGGCTGAAAAACTGTTTTTT	CASSGRTAGAEKLFF
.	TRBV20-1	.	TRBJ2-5	TGCAGTGCAGGGGCGGCAGAGACCCAGTACTTC	CSAGAAETQYF
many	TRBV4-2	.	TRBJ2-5	TGTGCCAGCAGCCAAGATCACAGGGAAGAGACCCAGTACTTC	CASSQDHREETQYF
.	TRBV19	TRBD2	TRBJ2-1	TGTGCCAGTAGTAACCCGGGACTAGCGGGCAGTAGTAGTGAGCAGTTCTTC	CASSNPGLAGSSSEQFF
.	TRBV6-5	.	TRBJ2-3	TGTGCCAGCAGTTACAGGGGAGGTAGCACAGATACGCAGTATTTT	CASSYRGGSTDTQYF
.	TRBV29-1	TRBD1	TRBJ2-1	TGCAGCGTTCCGGGACAGAAAAGCAATGAGCAGTTCTTC	CSVPGQKSNEQFF
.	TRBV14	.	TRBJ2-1	TGTGCCAGCAGCCGGGACAGGGGGAGACTAGCGGGAATCAATGAGCAGTTCTTC	CASSRDRGRLAGINEQFF
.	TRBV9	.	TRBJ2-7	TGTGCCAGCAGCGCTAGGGACACGACCTACGAGCAGTACTTC	CASSARDTTYEQYF
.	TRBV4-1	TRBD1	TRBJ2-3	TGCGCCAGCAGGGCTTATGGGACAGGGTTGACAGATACGCAGTATTTT	CASRAYGTGLTDTQYF
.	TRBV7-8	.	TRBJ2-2	TGTGCCAGCAGCTTATGGCGGGGAAACACCGGGGAGCTGTTTTTT	CASSLWRGNTGELFF
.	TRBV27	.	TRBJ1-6	TGTGCCAGCAGTTCCCGCTCCCCACAGGGCTGGGTGTATAATTCACCCCTCCACTTT	CASSSRSPQGWVYNSPLHF
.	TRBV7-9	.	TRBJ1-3	TGTGCCAGCAGCCCTACAGAGTTGGGAAACACCATATATTTT	CASSPTELGNTIYF
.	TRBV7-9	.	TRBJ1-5	TGTGCCAGCAGTCAGGACACTAATCAGCCCCAGCATTTT	CASSQDTNQPQHF
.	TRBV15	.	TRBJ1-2	TGTGCCACCAGCAGCGCTACCTACAGGGACTATGGCTACACCTTC	CATSSATYRDYGYTF
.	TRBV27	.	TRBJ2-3	TGTGCCAGCAGCCTCAGGGGGGAAGGCACAGATACGCAGTATTTT	CASSLRGEGTDTQYF
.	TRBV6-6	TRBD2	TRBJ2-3	TGTGCCAGCAGTCGGTCGGGGGGGGTCTTGGATACGCAGTATTTT	CASSRSGGVLDTQYF
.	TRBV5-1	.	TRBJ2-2	TGCGCCAGCAGCTTGGCCAACGGGGAGCTGTTTTTT	CASSLANGELFF
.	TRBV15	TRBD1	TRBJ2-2	TGTGCCACCAGCAACAACAGGGGATTGGTCACCGGGGAGCTGTTTTTT	CATSNNRGLVTGELFF
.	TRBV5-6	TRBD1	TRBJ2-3	TGTGCCAGCAGAACAGGGGCAAATACGCAGTATTTT	CASRTGANTQYF